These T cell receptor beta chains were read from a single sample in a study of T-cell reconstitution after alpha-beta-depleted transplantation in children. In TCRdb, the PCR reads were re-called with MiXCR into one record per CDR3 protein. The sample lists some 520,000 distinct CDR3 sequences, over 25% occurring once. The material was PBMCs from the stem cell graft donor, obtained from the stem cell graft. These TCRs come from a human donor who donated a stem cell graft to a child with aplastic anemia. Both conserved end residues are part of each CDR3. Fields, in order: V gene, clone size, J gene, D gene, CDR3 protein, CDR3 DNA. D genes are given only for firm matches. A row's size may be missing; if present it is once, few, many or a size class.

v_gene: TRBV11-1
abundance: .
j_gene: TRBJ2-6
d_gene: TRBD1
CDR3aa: CASSETGTGPSGANVLTF
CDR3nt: TGTGCCAGCAGCGAGACCGGGACAGGGCCCTCTGGGGCCAACGTCCTGACTTTC

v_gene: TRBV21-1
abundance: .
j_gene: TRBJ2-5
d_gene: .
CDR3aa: CASSLGTVPQETQYF
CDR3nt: TGTGCCAGCAGCTTGGGGACAGTCCCGCAAGAGACCCAGTACTTC

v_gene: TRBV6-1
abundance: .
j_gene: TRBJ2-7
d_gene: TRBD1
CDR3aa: CASSRVGGQGIYEQYF
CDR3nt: TGTGCCAGCAGTCGAGTGGGGGGACAGGGGATCTACGAGCAGTACTTC

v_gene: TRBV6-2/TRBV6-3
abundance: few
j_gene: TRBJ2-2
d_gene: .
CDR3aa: CASSYLQQTGELFF
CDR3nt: TGTGCCAGCAGTTATCTACAGCAGACCGGGGAGCTGTTTTTT

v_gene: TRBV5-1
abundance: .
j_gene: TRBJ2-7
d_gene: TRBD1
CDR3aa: CASSLGQGRAYEQYF
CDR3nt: TGCGCCAGCAGCTTGGGACAGGGTCGGGCCTACGAGCAGTACTTC

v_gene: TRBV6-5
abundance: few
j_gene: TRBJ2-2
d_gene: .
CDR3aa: CASSSQGGTNTGELFF
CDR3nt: TGTGCCAGCAGTTCTCAGGGGGGTACGAACACCGGGGAGCTGTTTTTT

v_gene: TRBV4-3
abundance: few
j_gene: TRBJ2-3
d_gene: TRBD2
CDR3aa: CASSQDRTSGSTDTQYF
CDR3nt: TGCGCCAGCAGCCAAGATCGTACTAGCGGTAGCACAGATACGCAGTATTTT

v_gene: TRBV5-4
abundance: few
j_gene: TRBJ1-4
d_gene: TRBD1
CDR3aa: CASSHGTGDEKLFF
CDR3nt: TGTGCCAGCAGCCATGGGACAGGGGATGAAAAACTGTTTTTT

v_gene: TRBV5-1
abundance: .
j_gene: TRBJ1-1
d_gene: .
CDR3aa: CASSLGNANTEAFF
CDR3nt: TGCGCCAGCAGCTTGGGAAACGCGAACACTGAAGCTTTCTTT

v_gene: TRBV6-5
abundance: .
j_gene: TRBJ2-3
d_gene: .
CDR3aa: CASRYPGRWTDTQYF
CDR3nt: TGTGCCAGCAGGTACCCTGGGAGGTGGACAGATACGCAGTATTTT

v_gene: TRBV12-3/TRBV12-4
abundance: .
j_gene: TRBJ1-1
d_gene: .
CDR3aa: CASSLKGQGGTEAFF
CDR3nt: TGTGCCAGCAGTTTAAAGGGCCAGGGTGGCACTGAAGCTTTCTTT

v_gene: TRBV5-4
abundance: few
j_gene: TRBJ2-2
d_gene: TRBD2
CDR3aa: CASSWTGGPNTGELFF
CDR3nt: TGTGCCAGCAGCTGGACGGGAGGGCCTAACACCGGGGAGCTGTTTTTT

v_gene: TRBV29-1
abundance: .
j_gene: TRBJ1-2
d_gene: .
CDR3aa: CSVVRPADYGYTF
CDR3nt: TGCAGCGTTGTGAGGCCAGCCGACTATGGCTACACCTTC

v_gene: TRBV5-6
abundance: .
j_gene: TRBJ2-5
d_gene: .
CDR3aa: CASSLSSRLGVTQYF
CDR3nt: TGTGCCAGCAGCTTGAGTTCAAGGTTGGGAGTGACCCAGTACTTC